Sequencing of this TCR beta chain was carried out in a study of blood T cell repertoires in COVID-19. Study at large: Spain, Italy and the United States supplied samples that represented acute and convalescent COVID-19. From T cells, B-cell-depleted T cells, or PBMCs came the material, which was cDNA or gDNA.

Germline CDR1 is GTSNPN and CDR2 is SVGIG (reference sequence). The CDR3 extends over 15 amino acids. The J segment lost 5 bases and the V segment lost 3 bases, leaving 8 bases of the junction unmatched. Study processing details: Reference gene primers were amplified, and this amplification served to estimate nucleated cell counts. The assay was immunoSEQ multiplex PCR, and TCRdb's table has in-frame clones only and misses some. V and J calls and clone size are as listed in that table; D and trimming were resolved from the DNA. The profile shows approximately 280,000 clones, around 89% of them singletons.

The TCR originated in a woman between 18 and 30 years old with acute COVID-19. This chain links TRBV30 with TRBJ1-5, with 9 bases matching TRBD1. The sequenced sample consisted of PBMCs or T cells enriched from blood (not recorded which). CDR3 DNA: TGTGCCTGGAGAACCGGGACAGGGCCGCATCAGCCCCAGCATTTT. Amino acid sequence: CAWRTGTGPHQPQHF.